This TCR beta chain emerged from a study of cytomegalovirus exposure and HLA in healthy donors. The study's findings and limits: Judged likely to be a sequencing artifact was a cluster of highly shared sequence variants. Being indistinguishable, some V segments were excluded, TRBV6-2 and TRBV6-3 among them. CMV antigen specificity of a few CMV-associated chains was confirmed in vitro.

The donors (healthy individuals) were bone marrow donors. Vbeta (60) and Jbeta (13) primers were used in the PCR. TCRdb's table, derived via immunoSEQ multiplex PCR, lists solely in-frame clones and lacks some. In the table there are roughly 140,000 clones, 64% of which are singletons. The table lists this clone with a few counts. Its cognate antigen is unknown. This specimen includes other DNA sequences encoding the same CDR3. The CDR3 runs 14 residues. V lost 1 base and J 3 bases, leaving 10 bases between the germline ends. The germline V gene encodes CDR1 SEHNR and CDR2 FQNEAQ (reference sequence). The source is a woman in her twenties or thirties in good health and CMV-seropositive. The specimen sequenced was PBMCs. The genes are TRBV7-9 and TRBJ2-7, with D tentatively TRBD1 (5 bases). CDR3 sequence: CASSLVGQGYEQYF. The CDR3, as DNA: TGTGCCAGCAGCTTAGTAGGTCAGGGCTACGAGCAGTACTTC.